Sequencing of this TCR beta chain was carried out in a study of CD8+CD57+ T cells in acquired aplastic anemia. For the study at large: Each DNA sample taken from sorted CD4+ and CD8+ cells came to about 3 ug on average. Study-wide results and caveats: About 30 CD8+ CDR3 sequences occurred in both the patients and the controls. Patients did not significantly differ from controls in CD8+ Simpson's diversity.

In this sample, this clonotype turned up many times. The antigen is undetermined. For CDR3 and TCR beta VDJ profiling, genomic DNA was the template used. TCRdb redid the calling of the reads with MiXCR, one entry per CDR3 protein. The table has under 350,000 distinct CDR3 sequences, 45% to 65% seen once; the top ten hold 7% to 9%. V was shortened by 4 bases and J by 9 bases, with 19 bases between the two germline ends. This CDR3 spans 14 amino acids. Per germline, CDR1 SQVTM and CDR2 ANQGSEA. This TCR was recovered from a human donor with severe aplastic anemia or a healthy control (not recorded which). This chain joins TRBV29-1 and TRBJ2-1; no reliable D call. The sequencing input was sorted CD4+, CD8+, or CD8+CD57+ T cells (not recorded which) from PBMCs. The CDR3 nucleotides read TGCAGCGTTGGAGGCAGCCCCGCTGGTGGTGAGCAGTTCTTC. Translation gives CSVGGSPAGGEQFF.